These T cell receptor beta chains were read from a single sample in a study of T cell repertoires in cytomegalovirus infection. TCRdb reprocessed the reads with MiXCR, giving one entry per CDR3 protein. The sample holds roughly 720,000 distinct CDR3 sequences, about a third seen once. Sequenced input: PBMCs. The receptors stem from a human donor in good health (CMV status not recorded). Some clones in this sample may be carry-over from other donors' samples. CDR3s include the opening cysteine and the closing phenylalanine or tryptophan. Each record gives: clone size, J gene, D gene, CDR3 length, V gene, CDR3 protein, CDR3 DNA. D genes are given only for firm matches. Not all rows give a size; the values are once, few, many and, for expanded clones, a class.

abundance: few; j_gene: TRBJ1-5; d_gene: NA; len: 13; v_gene: TRBV6-1; CDR3aa: CASSEWADQPQHF; CDR3nt: TGTGCCAGCAGTGAATGGGCCGATCAGCCCCAGCATTTT
abundance: few; j_gene: TRBJ2-6; d_gene: NA; len: 18; v_gene: TRBV7-9; CDR3aa: CASSLVPGQDSGANVLTF; CDR3nt: TGTGCCAGCAGCTTAGTCCCCGGACAAGACTCTGGGGCCAACGTCCTGACTTTC
abundance: many; j_gene: TRBJ2-7; d_gene: TRBD2; len: 18; v_gene: TRBV28; CDR3aa: CASSSQILIAGVAYEQYF; CDR3nt: TGTGCCAGCAGTTCCCAAATTCTAATAGCGGGAGTCGCATACGAGCAGTACTTC
abundance: few; j_gene: TRBJ2-3; d_gene: NA; len: 12; v_gene: TRBV12-3/TRBV12-4; CDR3aa: CASTRVPDTQYF; CDR3nt: TGTGCCAGCACACGGGTCCCAGATACGCAGTATTTT
abundance: NA; j_gene: TRBJ1-1; d_gene: NA; len: 15; v_gene: TRBV25-1; CDR3aa: CASSEPSLSSTEAFF; CDR3nt: TGTGCCAGCAGTGAACCCTCTCTTAGCAGCACTGAAGCTTTCTTT
abundance: once; j_gene: TRBJ2-2; d_gene: NA; len: 13; v_gene: TRBV7-2; CDR3aa: CASSTDSAGELFF; CDR3nt: TGTGCCAGCAGCACTGATTCGGCCGGGGAGCTGTTTTTT
abundance: few; j_gene: TRBJ2-1; d_gene: TRBD2; len: 15; v_gene: TRBV12-3/TRBV12-4; CDR3aa: CASRVGGGSYNEQFF; CDR3nt: TGTGCCAGCAGGGTCGGGGGGGGTTCCTACAATGAGCAGTTCTTC
abundance: few; j_gene: TRBJ1-2; d_gene: NA; len: 13; v_gene: TRBV3-1; CDR3aa: CASSQERGYGYTF; CDR3nt: TGTGCCAGCAGCCAAGAGAGGGGCTATGGCTACACCTTC
abundance: NA; j_gene: TRBJ2-7; d_gene: TRBD2; len: 15; v_gene: TRBV5-5; CDR3aa: CASSLVGTTAYEQYF; CDR3nt: TGTGCCAGCAGCTTGGTTGGGACTACCGCCTACGAGCAGTACTTC
abundance: NA; j_gene: TRBJ1-6; d_gene: NA; len: 13; v_gene: TRBV30; CDR3aa: CAWNQNRRSPLHF; CDR3nt: TGTGCCTGGAACCAAAACAGGCGGTCACCCCTCCACTTT
abundance: NA; j_gene: TRBJ2-1; d_gene: NA; len: 12; v_gene: TRBV7-9; CDR3aa: CASSPYSGEQFF; CDR3nt: TGTGCCAGCAGCCCCTACTCGGGTGAGCAGTTCTTC
abundance: NA; j_gene: TRBJ2-5; d_gene: TRBD2; len: 14; v_gene: TRBV19; CDR3aa: CASRKSGGVETQYF; CDR3nt: TGTGCCAGTAGGAAGAGCGGGGGCGTCGAGACCCAGTACTTC
abundance: NA; j_gene: TRBJ1-1; d_gene: NA; len: 13; v_gene: TRBV6-1; CDR3aa: CASIPLLDGEAFF; CDR3nt: TGTGCCAGCATCCCTTTGTTGGACGGTGAAGCTTTCTTT
abundance: NA; j_gene: TRBJ2-3; d_gene: NA; len: 17; v_gene: TRBV7-3; CDR3aa: CASSERGGGYGTDTQYF; CDR3nt: TGTGCCAGCAGCGAAAGGGGGGGGGGGTACGGCACAGATACGCAGTATTTT
abundance: NA; j_gene: TRBJ2-7; d_gene: NA; len: 14; v_gene: TRBV7-6; CDR3aa: CASSRARTTYEQYF; CDR3nt: TGTGCCAGCAGCCGTGCTCGGACAACCTACGAGCAGTACTTC
abundance: NA; j_gene: TRBJ2-7; d_gene: NA; len: 15; v_gene: TRBV7-9; CDR3aa: CASSSATGQFYEQYF; CDR3nt: TGTGCCAGCAGCTCCGCGACCGGACAGTTCTACGAGCAGTACTTC
abundance: few; j_gene: TRBJ2-7; d_gene: TRBD1; len: 15; v_gene: TRBV7-6; CDR3aa: CASSLGDRGPYEQYF; CDR3nt: TGTGCCAGCAGCTTAGGGGACAGGGGTCCCTACGAGCAGTACTTC
abundance: NA; j_gene: TRBJ1-2; d_gene: NA; len: 15; v_gene: TRBV7-2; CDR3aa: CASSLLPGAGFGYTF; CDR3nt: TGTGCCAGCAGCTTATTGCCGGGGGCGGGATTTGGCTACACCTTC
abundance: NA; j_gene: TRBJ2-2; d_gene: NA; len: 13; v_gene: TRBV29-1; CDR3aa: CSVRGENTGELFF; CDR3nt: TGCAGCGTGCGGGGAGAAAACACCGGGGAGCTGTTTTTT
abundance: once; j_gene: TRBJ2-2; d_gene: NA; len: 12; v_gene: TRBV19; CDR3aa: CAAGPNTGELFF; CDR3nt: TGTGCTGCCGGCCCGAACACCGGGGAGCTGTTTTTT